These 32 T cell receptor beta chains originate from one sample sequenced in a study of blood T cell repertoires in COVID-19. The method was immunoSEQ multiplex PCR; TCRdb's version includes in-frame clones alone and lacks a portion of them. The sample has 100,000 to 120,000 clones, around three quarters seen once. Material for sequencing was peripheral blood. The receptors originated from a woman aged 60-75 years with acute or convalescent COVID-19.

The chain employs TRBV10-3 and TRBJ1-1; the D gene is possibly TRBD1 (6 bases). The V end was cut by 7 bases, the J end by 3 bases, with 12 bases between. CDR1 is ENHRY and CDR2 is SYGVKD in the germline V gene. This CDR3 is 13 amino acids long. CDR3 loop: CAINDRSDTEAFF. In nucleotides, the CDR3 is TGTGCCATCAACGACAGGTCAGACACTGAAGCTTTCTTT.

The chain recombines TRBV9 with TRBJ1-6; 9 nucleotides align to TRBD1. The CDR3 contains 13 residues. The germline gives CDR1 SGDLS, CDR2 YYNGEE. The ends lost 4 bases at V and 8 bases at J; junction bases unmatched: 1. The CDR3 nucleotides are TGTGCCAGCAGCCGGACAGGGGATTCACCCCTCCACTTT. Translating it yields CASSRTGDSPLHF.

This chain connects TRBV9 to TRBJ1-3, with D perhaps TRBD1 (6 bases). Germline lookup yields CDR1 SGDLS and CDR2 YYNGEE. V shed 3 bases and J shed 0 bases, with 19 bases lying between them. The CDR3 extends over 18 amino acids. The CDR3 protein is CASSAQPGHLTSGNTIYF. In DNA form, the CDR3 reads TGTGCCAGCAGCGCACAACCGGGACACCTTACCTCTGGAAACACCATATATTTT. The full variable domain, in which reference TRBV9 and TRBJ1-3 provide the parts outside the CDR3, is DSGVTQTPKHLITATGQRVTLRCSPRSGDLSVYWYQQSLDQGLQFLIQYYNGEERAKGNILERFSAQQFPDLHSELNLSSLELGDSALYFCASSAQPGHLTSGNTIYFGEGSWLTVV.

This clone was seen a few times. The rearrangement links TRBV28 to TRBJ1-5; D unresolved. The CDR3 sequence is 17 residues long. V was shortened by 0 bases and J by 1 base, with 13 bases between the two germline ends. Germline CDR1 reads MDHEN; CDR2 reads SYDVKM. CDR3 nucleotides: TGTGCCAGCAGTTTATGGCGTCATATAAAGAGCAATCAGCCCCAGCATTTT. This gives the protein CASSLWRHIKSNQPQHF.

V usage is TRBV5-5 and J usage is TRBJ1-1; D remains ambiguous. V shed 0 bases and J shed 6 bases, with 12 bases lying between them. Germline V CDR1 and CDR2: SGHKS, YYEKEE (reference sequence). This CDR3 region has 14 residues. This chain's CDR3 is CASSLDVVIAEAFF. As DNA, the CDR3 is TGTGCCAGCAGCTTGGACGTCGTTATAGCTGAAGCTTTCTTT.

The DNA for the CDR3 is TGTGCCAGCAGCCCGACAATAAACTACAATGAGCAGTTCTTC. This translates into CASSPTINYNEQFF. The chain employs TRBV7-3 and TRBJ2-1; unclear D gene. V lost 5 bases and J lost 3, with 11 bases in between. The CDR3 runs to 14 residues. Germline V gene sequence: CDR1 SGHTA, CDR2 FQGTGA.

This chain connects TRBV7-9 to TRBJ1-3; 7 positions agree with TRBD1. This CDR3 is 15 amino acids long. Germline loops: CDR1 SEHNR, CDR2 FQNEAQ (reference sequence). V shed 3 bases, J shed 4 bases, and the junction held 6 bases outside the gene matches. The CDR3 protein is CASSFRGSLGNTIYF. CDR3 bases: TGTGCCAGCAGCTTCAGGGGGAGTCTGGGAAACACCATATATTTT.

J is TRBJ2-7 and V is TRBV5-1; tentative D call: TRBD1 (6 bases). From germline, CDR1 is SGHRS and CDR2 YFSETQ. CDR3 length: 15 residues. The germline V and J ends were trimmed by 4 bases and 6 bases, with 20 bases remaining between them. The CDR3, as DNA: TGCGCCAGCAGCCAATCAACAGGGAGCCCTGGCGAGCAGTACTTC. Translated: CASSQSTGSPGEQYF.

The V call is TRBV7-2, the J call TRBJ2-2, with 13 bases lining up with TRBD2. The CDR3 runs 16 residues. The V and J ends lost 5 bases and 7 bases, in that order; junction bases with no gene match: 7. Per germline, CDR1 SGHTA and CDR2 FQGNSA. This CDR3 is CASSLTSGGLGGELFF. CDR3 nucleotide sequence: TGTGCCAGCAGCCTGACTAGCGGGGGGTTGGGCGGGGAGCTGTTTTTT.

This clone was seen more than once but under ten times. The V gene is TRBV7-2, the J gene TRBJ2-6, with D tentatively TRBD2 (5 bases). Germline V gene lookup returns CDR1 SGHTA and CDR2 FQGNSA. The CDR3 covers 16 residues. Trimming pared 7 bases from V and 4 bases from J, leaving 17 bases between. In DNA form, the CDR3 reads TGTGCCAGCATCCTGACCCCTAGCTCCGGGGCCAACGTCCTGACTTTC. It translates to CASILTPSSGANVLTF.

The V gene is TRBV27, the J gene TRBJ1-1, with 7 bases identical to TRBD1. This CDR3 region has 15 residues. With V trimmed by 5 bases and J by 1 base, 7 bases remained unmatched. Germline-derived CDR1 and CDR2 are MNHEY and SMNVEV (reference sequence). The CDR3 region is CASSLHGTANTEAFF. DNA of the CDR3: TGTGCCAGCAGTCTTCACGGGACAGCGAACACTGAAGCTTTCTTT.

The CDR3 loop is CASSQATGGYTF. In nucleotides, the CDR3 is TGCGCCAGCAGCCAGGCTACAGGTGGCTACACCTTC. This chain uses TRBV4-3 with TRBJ1-2; TRBD1 is a possible D gene (5 bases). CDR3 length equals 12 residues. V was pared by 3 bases and J by 7 bases, with 9 bases between. CDR1 is LGHNA and CDR2 is YSLEER in the germline V gene.

For this clone: Other DNA sequences of this sample code for an identical CDR3. The rearrangement links TRBV12-3 or TRBV12-4 to TRBJ2-3; D is unresolved. Trimming took off 2 bases at V and 5 bases at J, with 2 bases between the two ends. The CDR3 sequence is 11 residues long. CDR3 DNA sequence: TGTGCCAGCAGTTTACGAGATACGCAGTATTTT. Amino acids: CASSLRDTQYF.

This clone was found once. J is TRBJ1-5 and V is TRBV9; D gene ambiguous. V was cut by 3 bases and J by 5 bases, with 12 bases left in between. This CDR3 spans 14 amino acids. CDR1 is SGDLS, CDR2 YYNGEE, per germline. The CDR3 nucleotides are TGTGCCAGCAGCGGAAGGGAGGCCGATCAGCCCCAGCATTTT. Translated, it gives CASSGREADQPQHF.

This chain uses TRBV10-3 with TRBJ2-1; 9 bases are shared with TRBD2. The germline V gene encodes CDR1 ENHRY and CDR2 SYGVKD. CDR3 size: 13 residues. The J segment lost 5 bases and the V segment lost 4 bases, leaving 0 bases of the junction unmatched. The CDR3 sequence is CAISGGGDNEQFF. The CDR3 nucleotides read TGTGCCATCAGTGGCGGGGGGGACAATGAGCAGTTCTTC.

The CDR3 bases are TGCGCCAGCAGCCAACATCCCGTACTACAGGGTGGGGCTGGCTACACCTTC. Amino acids: CASSQHPVLQGGAGYTF. J is TRBJ1-2 and V is TRBV4-3; TRBD1 is a possible D gene (6 bases). The CDR3 spans 17 residues. The V end lost 2 bases, the J end lost 7 bases, and 23 bases lay between the germline ends. Germline V lookup: CDR1 LGHNA, CDR2 YSLEER.

The chain combines TRBV5-6 with TRBJ1-2; D gene uncertain. V lost 0 bases, J lost 10 bases, and 7 bases lay in between. Germline V CDR1 and CDR2: SGHDT, YYEEEE. The CDR3 contains 11 residues. CDR3 nucleotide sequence: TGTGCCAGCAGCTTGGCGCGCGCCTACACCTTC. Translation gives CASSLARAYTF.

This chain connects TRBV14 to TRBJ2-1, with D hard to call. The CDR3 extends over 16 amino acids. CDR1 is SGHDN, CDR2 FVKESK, per germline. V was shortened by 0 bases and J by 0 bases, with 9 bases between the two germline ends. CDR3 sequence reads: CASSQDLLSSYNEQFF. The CDR3 region has the DNA TGTGCCAGCAGCCAAGATCTCCTGAGCTCCTACAATGAGCAGTTCTTC.

The V call is TRBV6-1, the J call TRBJ2-3, with TRBD2 matching 10 bases. From germline, CDR1 is MNHNS and CDR2 SASEGT. After removal of 4 bases from V and 4 bases from J, the junction contained 8 bases not matched to a gene. There are 16 residues in the CDR3. The CDR3 protein is CASSVYQAGGSDTQYF. In DNA, the CDR3 is TGTGCCAGCAGTGTTTATCAAGCGGGGGGGTCAGATACGCAGTATTTT.

The rearrangement joins TRBV28 to TRBJ2-7; TRBD1 agrees at 8 bases. Germline CDR1 MDHEN, CDR2 SYDVKM. With V trimmed by 6 bases and J by 2 bases, 9 bases remained unmatched. There are 15 residues in the CDR3. CDR3 sequence: CASSRSGQGTYEQYF. The CDR3 DNA reads TGTGCCAGCAGCCGATCCGGACAGGGAACCTACGAGCAGTACTTC. The complete variable domain, with remaining parts taken from reference TRBV28 and TRBJ2-7, reads DVKVTQSSRYLVKRTGEKVFLECVQDMDHENMFWYRQDPGLGLRLIYFSYDVKMKEKGDIPEGYSVSREKKERFSLILESASTNQTSMYLCASSRSGQGTYEQYFGPGTRLTVT.

The chain combines TRBV9 with TRBJ2-2; 7 bases are shared with TRBD1. CDR1 is SGDLS and CDR2 is YYNGEE in the germline V gene. The CDR3 has 13 amino acids. With 2 bases clipped from V and 6 bases from J, the junction kept 1 base outside the gene matches. The CDR3 loop reads CASSVGQAGELFF. The CDR3 region has the DNA TGTGCCAGCAGCGTCGGACAGGCCGGGGAGCTGTTTTTT.

The chain links TRBV24-1 to TRBJ1-5, with D maybe TRBD1 (5 bases). The CDR3 has 16 residues. In germline, CDR1 is KGHDR, CDR2 SFDVKD. V gave up 5 bases and J gave up 2 bases, with 15 bases separating them. The CDR3 sequence is CATSAKGEQGNQPQHF. The CDR3 DNA sequence: TGTGCCACCAGTGCCAAAGGGGAACAGGGCAATCAGCCCCAGCATTTT.

This clone showed up just a few times. The J gene is TRBJ1-6, the V gene TRBV4-1; the D gene is possibly TRBD1 (5 bases). V was clipped by 0 bases and J by 9 bases, with 12 bases between them. Per the germline V gene, CDR1 is MGHRA and CDR2 is YSYEKL. The CDR3 has 15 residues. CDR3 coding DNA: TGCGCCAGCAGCCAAGATGTCCAGGGTACTTCACCCCTCCACTTT. Amino acids: CASSQDVQGTSPLHF.

The genes are TRBV30 and TRBJ2-3, with 11 bases identical to TRBD2. Germline CDR1 GTSNPN, CDR2 SVGIG (reference sequence). The CDR3 is made up of 16 amino acids. V lost 2 bases, J lost 5 bases, and 9 bases stayed unmatched. CDR3 in DNA: TGTGCCTGGAGTAAAGGGCTAGCGGGGGGCGGAGATACGCAGTATTTT. Its protein is CAWSKGLAGGGDTQYF.

The gene calls are TRBV5-1 and TRBJ1-2, with 9 positions matching TRBD1. The CDR3 spans 16 residues. V was pared by 6 bases and J by 5 bases, with 14 bases of the junction left unmatched. CDR1 and CDR2 from the germline V gene are SGHRS and YFSETQ. CDR3 sequence: CASTPGAGQGFYGYTF. CDR3 in DNA: TGCGCCAGCACCCCGGGTGCCGGACAGGGGTTTTATGGCTACACCTTC.

Notes on this clone: The sample carries other DNA sequences with the same CDR3. The chain recombines TRBV18 with TRBJ1-1; D is perhaps TRBD1 (6 bases). This CDR3 has 13 amino acids. Trimming stripped 6 bases from V and 1 base from J, with 9 bases between. Germline CDR1 reads KGHSH; CDR2 reads LQKENI. CDR3 nucleotides: TGTGCCAGCTCGGGGACACAGAACACTGAAGCTTTCTTT. This sequence encodes CASSGTQNTEAFF.

This sequence joins TRBV9 and TRBJ1-3; TRBD1 is a possible D gene (6 bases). The CDR3 is 15 amino acids. The V end was cut by 4 bases, the J end by 1 base, with 12 bases between. Germline V CDR1 and CDR2: SGDLS, YYNGEE. The CDR3 is CASSSRTASGNTIYF. In DNA form, the CDR3 reads TGTGCCAGCAGCTCCCGGACAGCTTCTGGAAACACCATATATTTT. The complete variable domain, with remaining parts taken from reference TRBV9 and TRBJ1-3, reads DSGVTQTPKHLITATGQRVTLRCSPRSGDLSVYWYQQSLDQGLQFLIQYYNGEERAKGNILERFSAQQFPDLHSELNLSSLELGDSALYFCASSSRTASGNTIYFGEGSWLTVV.

The chain has TRBV3-1 (or the pseudogene TRBV3-2) and TRBJ1-1; TRBD1 agrees at 9 bases. V lost 4 bases and J lost 1; bases outside the gene matches: 16. Germline CDR1 LGHDT, CDR2 YNNKEL (reference sequence). This CDR3 spans 19 amino acids. The CDR3 loop reads CASSPPPTGGIRENTEAFF. The CDR3 coding sequence is TGTGCCAGCAGCCCACCCCCTACAGGGGGCATTAGGGAGAACACTGAAGCTTTCTTT.

This clone occurred a few times. The J gene is TRBJ1-4, the V gene TRBV2, with D possibly being TRBD1 (6 bases). CDR1 is SNHLY and CDR2 is FYNNEI in the germline V gene. The CDR3 is 15 residues long. V shed 4 bases and J shed 0 bases, with 9 bases lying between them. This CDR3 is CASSGTDATNEKLFF. The CDR3 DNA sequence: TGTGCCAGCAGTGGGACAGATGCAACTAATGAAAAACTGTTTTTT.

The chain links TRBV18 to TRBJ2-2; tentative D call: TRBD2 (5 bases). Germline values: CDR1 KGHSH, CDR2 LQKENI. Trimming pared 3 bases from V and 6 bases from J, leaving 8 bases between. CDR3 length: 13 amino acids. Written as DNA, the CDR3 is TGTGCCAGCTCACCCCTAGCAGCCGGGGAGCTGTTTTTT. Its protein is CASSPLAAGELFF.

V usage is TRBV25-1 and J usage is TRBJ1-4, with 7 bases matching TRBD1. The germline V gene has CDR1 MGHDK and CDR2 SYGVNS. With V trimmed by 2 bases and J by 3 bases, 3 bases remained unmatched. The CDR3 covers 15 residues. In DNA, the CDR3 is TGTGCCAGCAGTGAACCGACAGGGTCTAATGAAAAACTGTTTTTT. This translates into CASSEPTGSNEKLFF.

This clone was counted only a few times. The CDR3 loop reads CASSSSGGFELFF. In nucleotides, the CDR3 is TGTGCCAGCAGCTCTAGCGGCGGGTTTGAGCTGTTTTTT. V usage is TRBV7-9 and J usage is TRBJ2-2, with 7 bases aligning to TRBD2. V shed 4 bases, J shed 11 bases, and the junction held 7 bases outside the gene matches. From germline, CDR1 is SEHNR and CDR2 FQNEAQ (reference sequence). The CDR3 sequence is 13 residues long.